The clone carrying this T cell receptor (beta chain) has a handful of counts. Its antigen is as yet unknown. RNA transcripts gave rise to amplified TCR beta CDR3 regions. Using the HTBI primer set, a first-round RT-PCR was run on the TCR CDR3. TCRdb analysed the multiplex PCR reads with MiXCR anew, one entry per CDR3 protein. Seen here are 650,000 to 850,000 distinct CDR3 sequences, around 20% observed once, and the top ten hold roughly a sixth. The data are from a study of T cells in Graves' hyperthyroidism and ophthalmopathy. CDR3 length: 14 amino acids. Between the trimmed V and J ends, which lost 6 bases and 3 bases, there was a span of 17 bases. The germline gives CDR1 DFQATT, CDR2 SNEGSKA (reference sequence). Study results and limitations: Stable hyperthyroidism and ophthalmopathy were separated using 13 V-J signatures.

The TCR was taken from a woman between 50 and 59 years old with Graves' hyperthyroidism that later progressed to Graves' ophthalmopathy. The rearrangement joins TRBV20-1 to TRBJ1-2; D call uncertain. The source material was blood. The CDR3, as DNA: TGCAGTGCCTCACTTTCCCCAGGCTACTATGGCTACACCTTC. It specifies CSASLSPGYYGYTF.